These T cell receptor beta chains were read from a single sample in a study of response to subunit inactivated influenza vaccine. One entry per CDR3 protein, called by TCRdb with MiXCR from the RT-PCR reads. In the table there are hundreds of thousands of distinct CDR3 sequences, roughly 10% of which are singletons. These data also featured in a second study, about T cells expressing NK-cell markers.

The sequencing here drew on PBMCs from blood, taken on the day of vaccination. Source of these receptors: a man aged 50-59 years who received an inactivated influenza vaccine. CDR3s include the opening cysteine and the closing phenylalanine or tryptophan. The D gene is left open where the match is weak. Rows give clone size only sometimes, using once, few, many, or a class for an expanded clone.

J gene,V gene,clone size,D gene,CDR3 DNA,CDR3 protein
TRBJ1-2,TRBV27,many,TRBD1,TGTGCCAGCAGCCTTATTGGGACAGGGGAGTATGGCTACACCTTC,CASSLIGTGEYGYTF
TRBJ2-7,TRBV28,-,TRBD2,TGTGCCAGCAGTCCGGGCTTAGCGGGCCGGTACTTC,CASSPGLAGRYF
TRBJ2-7,TRBV7-9,-,-,TGTGCCAGCAGCTTAGATCCAGGGGTCACCTACGAGCAGTACTTC,CASSLDPGVTYEQYF
TRBJ2-3,TRBV6-5,-,-,TGTGCCAGCAGTTACGCGGGGAGGACCCGCACAGATACGCAGTATTTT,CASSYAGRTRTDTQYF
TRBJ2-3,TRBV28,-,TRBD2,TGTGCCAGCAGTTCCGGCGGGGGGGGAGCAGATACGCAGTATTTT,CASSSGGGGADTQYF
TRBJ2-2,TRBV12-3/TRBV12-4,-,-,TGTGCCAGCAGTTTATATGGAGGTCGGGGGAACACCGGGGAGCTGTTTTTT,CASSLYGGRGNTGELFF
TRBJ2-7,TRBV28,few,-,TGTGCCAGCAGTTTGTCTGTGAGGTACCACGAGCAGTACTTC,CASSLSVRYHEQYF
TRBJ2-5,TRBV27,few,TRBD2,TGTGCCAGCAGATATTCTAGCGGGGGGCACCAAGAGACCCAGTACTTC,CASRYSSGGHQETQYF
TRBJ2-3,TRBV14,few,-,TGTGCCAGCAGCCCCCTTCTTGGGACAGATACGCAGTATTTT,CASSPLLGTDTQYF
TRBJ2-3,TRBV6-5,-,-,TGTGCCAGCAGTTCGGGACATCTTGATACGCATTATTTT,CASSSGHLDTHYF
TRBJ1-5,TRBV5-1,few,TRBD1,TGCGCCAGCAGACTACAATCGGGACAGACCAATAGCAATCAGCCCCAGCATTTT,CASRLQSGQTNSNQPQHF
TRBJ2-7,TRBV9,-,-,TGTGCCAGCAGCGTAGTCGCCAGATGCGAGCAGTACTTC,CASSVVARCEQYF
TRBJ2-1,TRBV14,-,-,TGTGCCAGCAGCCCTTCGGTTCTAAGGACCTCCATCTACAATGAGCAGTTCTTC,CASSPSVLRTSIYNEQFF
TRBJ2-2,TRBV5-1,-,-,TGCGCCAGCAGCTTGCGGGAAATGGGCACCGGGGAGCTGTTTTTT,CASSLREMGTGELFF
TRBJ1-4,TRBV5-1,-,-,TGCGCCATCCCACCTAGACGGAGTAATGAAAAACTGTTTTTT,CAIPPRRSNEKLFF
TRBJ2-1,TRBV5-1,few,TRBD2,TGCGCCAGCAGCTTGGCCCGGACTAGCTATGAGCAGTTCTTC,CASSLARTSYEQFF
TRBJ2-2,TRBV28,few,TRBD2,TGTGCCGCGGCGGTAGCGGGGCTGAACACCGGGGAGCTGTTTTTT,CAAAVAGLNTGELFF
TRBJ2-5,TRBV28,-,-,TGTGCCAGCACCGGTTGGCGGCAGACCCAGTACTTC,CASTGWRQTQYF
TRBJ2-7,TRBV2,few,-,TGTGCCAGCAGCGGGACCCACGAGCAGTACTTC,CASSGTHEQYF
TRBJ2-2,TRBV4-3,few,TRBD2,TGCGCCAGCAGCCCAGCGGGATACACCGGGGAGCTGTTTTTT,CASSPAGYTGELFF
TRBJ2-1,TRBV29-1,many,-,TGCAGCGTCAACCCGAACTTAAACAATGAGCAGTTCTTC,CSVNPNLNNEQFF
TRBJ2-1,TRBV9,few,-,TGTGCCAGCAGCGTAGGGGGGACCGCGGGCTCTGAGCAGTTCTTC,CASSVGGTAGSEQFF
TRBJ2-3,TRBV21-1,many,-,TGTGCCAGCAGCAAAGAAGCAGGGCCGGGACTAGCGGGAGGGCCGGGCACAGATACGCAGTATTTT,CASSKEAGPGLAGGPGTDTQYF
TRBJ2-1,TRBV5-6,-,-,TGTGCCAGCAGCTCCCCAGGACTTTACTCCTACAATGAGCAGTTCTTC,CASSSPGLYSYNEQFF
TRBJ1-5,TRBV6-2/TRBV6-3,many,-,TGTGCCAGCAGACGGACAGTTAATAGCAATCAGCCCCAGCATTTT,CASRRTVNSNQPQHF
TRBJ2-7,TRBV5-1,many,-,TGTGCCAGCAGTTCCCAGGGTTACGAGCAGTACTTC,CASSSQGYEQYF
TRBJ2-1,TRBV24-1,few,-,TGTGCCACCAGTGATTTCAACAGGAATGAGCAGTTCTTC,CATSDFNRNEQFF
TRBJ2-5,TRBV24-1,few,-,TGTGCCACCCAAATGTCTGGGTCCCAAGAGACCCAGTACTTC,CATQMSGSQETQYF
TRBJ2-7,TRBV5-1,many,TRBD1,TGCGCCAGCAGCTTGGGCGGGACAGGGAACTACGAGCAGTACTTC,CASSLGGTGNYEQYF
TRBJ2-3,TRBV24-1,few,TRBD2,TGTGCCACCAGTGACCGGACTAGCGGGAGACGAGGTACGCAGTATTTT,CATSDRTSGRRGTQYF
TRBJ2-7,TRBV5-1,few,TRBD2,TGCGCCAGCAGCTTGGGCGGACTAGCCAGCTCCTACGAGCAGTACTTC,CASSLGGLASSYEQYF
TRBJ2-3,TRBV14,-,-,TGTGCCAGCAGCCAAGATCGTCGGGGTCCTAGCACAGATACGCAGTATTTT,CASSQDRRGPSTDTQYF
TRBJ1-1,TRBV5-1,many,TRBD1,TGCGCCAGCAGCTTACCGGGACAGCAGGTTACTGAAGCTTTCTTT,CASSLPGQQVTEAFF
TRBJ2-1,TRBV12-3/TRBV12-4,-,-,TGTGCCAGCAGCCGACCGACCGTAAAGGGCAATGAGCAGTTCTTC,CASSRPTVKGNEQFF
TRBJ2-3,TRBV7-8,-,-,TGTGCCAGCAGCGCGGGGACTTTGGAAACTAGCACAGATACGCAGTATTTT,CASSAGTLETSTDTQYF
TRBJ2-1,TRBV29-1,few,-,TGCAGCGTTGAAGATAGAGGTTGGCGGCGGGGAGTTTACAATGAGCAGTTCTTC,CSVEDRGWRRGVYNEQFF
TRBJ2-3,TRBV7-9,few,-,TGTGCCAGCAAGCCGTCTGTTCGGGGCCGCGCAGATACGCAGTATTTT,CASKPSVRGRADTQYF
TRBJ2-7,TRBV19,-,-,TGTGCCAGTAGCGAAACAGGGAACTCCTACGAGCAGTACTTC,CASSETGNSYEQYF
TRBJ2-7,TRBV6-2/TRBV6-3,few,-,TGTGCCAGCAACCCGTCGGAGTACCACGAGCAGTACTTC,CASNPSEYHEQYF
TRBJ1-5,TRBV12-3/TRBV12-4,-,-,TGTGCCAGCAGTTCGACCTTTGGTTATAGGGCGCGTAATCAGCCCCAGCATTTT,CASSSTFGYRARNQPQHF
TRBJ2-7,TRBV29-1,-,-,TGCAGCGTTGAAGGGACCAGCTACGAGCAGTACTTC,CSVEGTSYEQYF
TRBJ2-4,TRBV28,few,-,TGTGCCAGCAGGAGGGCACTCGCCAAAAACATTCAGTACTTC,CASRRALAKNIQYF
TRBJ1-5,TRBV20-1,-,TRBD1,TGCAGTGCTAGAGATCGGGGGACAGGGGCGAGCAATCAGCCCCAGCATTTT,CSARDRGTGASNQPQHF
TRBJ2-4,TRBV29-1,many,TRBD2,TGCAGCGTGCGACTAGCGGGGGGCCTAAACATTCAGTACTTC,CSVRLAGGLNIQYF